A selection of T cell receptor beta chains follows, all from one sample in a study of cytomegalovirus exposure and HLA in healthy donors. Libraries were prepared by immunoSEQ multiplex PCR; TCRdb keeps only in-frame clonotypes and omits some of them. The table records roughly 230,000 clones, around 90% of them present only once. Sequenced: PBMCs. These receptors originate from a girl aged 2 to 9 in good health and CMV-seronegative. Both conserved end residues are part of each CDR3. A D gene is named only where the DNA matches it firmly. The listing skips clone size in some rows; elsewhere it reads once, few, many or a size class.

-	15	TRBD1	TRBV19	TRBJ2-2	TGTGCCAGTAGTAGTGACAGGGGGCTCACCGGGGAGCTGTTTTTT	CASSSDRGLTGELFF
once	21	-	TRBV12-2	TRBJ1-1	TGTGCAAGTCGCTTAGATAGTGGCAGGGGGCTATTAGCGAACCAAAACACTGAAGCTTTCTTT	CASRLDSGRGLLANQNTEAFF
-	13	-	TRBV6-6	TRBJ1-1	TGTGCCAGCAGTCCACAGGGGAACACTGAAGCTTTCTTT	CASSPQGNTEAFF
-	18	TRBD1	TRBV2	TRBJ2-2	TGTGCCAGCAGTGAAGTTTTTCTTATGGGCAGGGGGCCCGGGGAGCTGTTTTTT	CASSEVFLMGRGPGELFF
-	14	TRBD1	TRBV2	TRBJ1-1	TGTGCCAGCAGTGGACAGGGGACAAACACTGAAGCTTTCTTT	CASSGQGTNTEAFF
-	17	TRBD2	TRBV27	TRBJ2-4	TGTGCCAGCAGCCTTGTAGCGGGGGGCCTACCCAAAAACATTCAGTACTTC	CASSLVAGGLPKNIQYF
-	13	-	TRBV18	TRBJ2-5	TGTGCCAGCTCACGTAACTACCAAGAGACCCAGTACTTC	CASSRNYQETQYF
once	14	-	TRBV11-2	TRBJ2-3	TGTGCCAGCAGCCTGGGGGGGGCGTTAGATACGCAGTATTTT	CASSLGGALDTQYF
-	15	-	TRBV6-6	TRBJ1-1	TGTGCCAGCAGACTAATCCAGGGGTCGAACACTGAAGCTTTCTTT	CASRLIQGSNTEAFF
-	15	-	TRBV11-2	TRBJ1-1	TGTGCCAGCAGCTTAGAGACGGGGGTGAACACTGAAGCTTTCTTT	CASSLETGVNTEAFF
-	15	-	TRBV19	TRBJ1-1	TGTGCCAGTAGTATTGTAAGGGGCGTGAACACTGAAGCTTTCTTT	CASSIVRGVNTEAFF
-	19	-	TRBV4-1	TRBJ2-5	TGCGCCAGCAGCCAGAGACACCTTGGGAGTTTCGCCTCCGAAGAGACCCAGTACTTC	CASSQRHLGSFASEETQYF
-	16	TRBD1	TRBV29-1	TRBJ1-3	TGCAGCGTGGCGCGGACAGGGGTAATCGGCGGAAACACCATATATTTT	CSVARTGVIGGNTIYF
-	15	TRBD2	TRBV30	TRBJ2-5	TGTGCCTGGAGTGTGGGAGCGGGACGACAAGAGACCCAGTACTTC	CAWSVGAGRQETQYF
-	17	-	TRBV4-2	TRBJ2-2	TGTGCCAGCAGCCAACCTTCAGGGACTCCCCTGGGGGGGGAGCTGTTTTTT	CASSQPSGTPLGGELFF
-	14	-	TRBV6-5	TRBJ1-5	TGTGCCAGCAGTTATGGGGGGGGCAATCAGCCCCAGCATTTT	CASSYGGGNQPQHF
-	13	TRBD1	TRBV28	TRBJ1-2	TGTGCCAGCAGTCGGGACAGGTCGTATGGCTACACCTTC	CASSRDRSYGYTF
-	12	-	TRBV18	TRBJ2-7	TGTGCCAGCTCACCTCTCGGGGACGAGCAGTACTTC	CASSPLGDEQYF
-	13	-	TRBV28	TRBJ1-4	TGTGCCAGCAGTTTATCGGGAGAGGAAAAACTGTTTTTT	CASSLSGEEKLFF
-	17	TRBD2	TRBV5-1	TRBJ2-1	TGCGCCAGCAGCTTGGTTCAAACGGGAGGGATCTACAATGAGCAGTTCTTC	CASSLVQTGGIYNEQFF
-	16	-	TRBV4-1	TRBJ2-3	TGCGCCAGCAGCCAAGAAGGGGCAGGGGGCACAGATACGCAGTATTTT	CASSQEGAGGTDTQYF
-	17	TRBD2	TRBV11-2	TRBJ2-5	TGTGCCAGCAGCCCGAGGGGACTAGCGGGGGGCCAAGAGACCCAGTACTTC	CASSPRGLAGGQETQYF
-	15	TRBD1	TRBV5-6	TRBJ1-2	TGTGCCAGCAGCTTGGAAGGGACAGGGACCTATGGCTACACCTTC	CASSLEGTGTYGYTF
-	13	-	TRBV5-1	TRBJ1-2	TGCGCCAGCAGCTTCACGGTCTATCATGGCTACACCTTC	CASSFTVYHGYTF
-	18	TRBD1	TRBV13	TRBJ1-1	TGTGCCAGCAGCTCCCCCCGGGGACAGGGGGCTGGGAACACTGAAGCTTTCTTT	CASSSPRGQGAGNTEAFF
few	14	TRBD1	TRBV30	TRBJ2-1	TGTGCCTGGAGTGCCGGGACAGGGGAAAATGAGCAGTTCTTC	CAWSAGTGENEQFF
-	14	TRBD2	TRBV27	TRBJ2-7	TGTGCCAGCAGCGTGACTAGCGGGAGCTACGAGCAGTACTTC	CASSVTSGSYEQYF
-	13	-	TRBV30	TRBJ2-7	TGTGCCTGGAGAATCAGTGGCTCCTACGAGCAGTACTTC	CAWRISGSYEQYF
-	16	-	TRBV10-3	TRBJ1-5	TGTGCCATCAGTGAAACAGGGCAGGGGAAGGGTCAGCCCCAGCATTTT	CAISETGQGKGQPQHF
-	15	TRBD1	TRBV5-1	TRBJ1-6	TGCGCCAGCAGCTTGGCCGGGACAGATAATTCACCCCTCCACTTT	CASSLAGTDNSPLHF
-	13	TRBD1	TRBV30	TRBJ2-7	TGTGCCTGCGCGTGGTACGACAGGGACGAGCAGTACTTC	CACAWYDRDEQYF
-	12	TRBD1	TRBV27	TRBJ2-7	TGTGCCAGCCGGGGACAGGGCTACGAGCAGTACTTC	CASRGQGYEQYF
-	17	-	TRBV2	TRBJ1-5	TGTGCCAGCCACCTAGGGGATTCGGCTTATAGCAATCAGCCCCAGCATTTT	CASHLGDSAYSNQPQHF
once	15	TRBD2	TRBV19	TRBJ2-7	TGTGCCAGTGCTCCCGGACTAGCGGGGACCTACGAGCAGTACTTC	CASAPGLAGTYEQYF
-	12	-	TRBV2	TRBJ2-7	TGTGCCATCAAGACACCTACCTACGAGCAGTACTTC	CAIKTPTYEQYF
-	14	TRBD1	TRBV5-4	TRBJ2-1	TGTGCCAGCAGCCGGAAGGGGGCTATCAATGAGCAGTTCTTC	CASSRKGAINEQFF
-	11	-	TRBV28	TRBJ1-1	TGTGCCAGCAGTTTCGGGGGGGGTGCTTTCTTT	CASSFGGGAFF
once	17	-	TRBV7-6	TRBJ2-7	TGTGCCAGCAGTGGGCGGAGGGAGCCAACTAGAATATACGAGCAGTACTTC	CASSGRREPTRIYEQYF
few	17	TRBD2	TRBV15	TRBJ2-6	TGTGCCACCAGCGTAGCGGGAGGGAGCTCTGGGGCCAACGTCCTGACTTTC	CATSVAGGSSGANVLTF
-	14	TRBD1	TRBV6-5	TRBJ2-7	TGTGCCAGCAGTTACTCAGGACAGGGGTACGAGCAGTACTTC	CASSYSGQGYEQYF
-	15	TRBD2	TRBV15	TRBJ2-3	TGTGCCACCAGAATAGCGGGAGACGGCACAGATACGCAGTATTTT	CATRIAGDGTDTQYF
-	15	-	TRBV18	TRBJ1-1	TGTGCCAGCTCACCCGCACAGGTTACCCAGACTGAAGCTTTCTTT	CASSPAQVTQTEAFF
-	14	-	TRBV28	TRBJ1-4	TGTGCCAGCAGTTTAATTGTTCAGAATGAAAAACTGTTTTTT	CASSLIVQNEKLFF
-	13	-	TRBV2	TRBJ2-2	TGTGCCAGCTCTGGCCAGAACACCGGGGAGCTGTTTTTT	CASSGQNTGELFF
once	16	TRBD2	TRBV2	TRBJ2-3	TGTGCCAGCCTTAGACCGACTAGCGAACCTGGGCGTACGCAGTATTTT	CASLRPTSEPGRTQYF
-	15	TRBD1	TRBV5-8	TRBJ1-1	TGTGCCAGCAGCGTAGGCCAGGGGGCGAGAACTGAAGCTTTCTTT	CASSVGQGARTEAFF
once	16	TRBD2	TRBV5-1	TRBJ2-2	TGCGCCAGCAGTCCCAGCGGGGGAATAAACACCGGGGAGCTGTTTTTT	CASSPSGGINTGELFF
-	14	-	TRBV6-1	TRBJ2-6	TGTGCCAGCAGTGTCCACTCTGGGGCCAACGTCCTGACTTTC	CASSVHSGANVLTF
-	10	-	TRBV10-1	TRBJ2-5	TGCGCCAGCGAGCTCCCGGGTCGCAACTTC	CASELPGRNF